The rows below give T cell receptor beta chains drawn from one sample of a study of T cells after yellow fever vaccination. TCRdb analysed the 5' RACE reads with MiXCR anew, one entry per CDR3 protein. The sample records over 250,000 distinct CDR3 sequences, over 4.5% being singletons. Sequencing was performed on CD4+ T cells sorted from PBMCs, taken on the day of the yellow fever booster vaccination. The receptor set was obtained from a man aged 18 to 30 who received the YFV17D yellow fever vaccine. CDR3s include the opening cysteine and the closing phenylalanine or tryptophan. A D gene is named only where the DNA matches it firmly. Clone size, where shown, is once, few, many, or a class for clones that have expanded.

D	V	J	size	DNA	CDR3
NA	TRBV11-2	TRBJ2-2	many	TGTGCCAGCAGCTTAAGGACGGGACGGGATAACACCGGGGAGCTGTTTTTT	CASSLRTGRDNTGELFF
NA	TRBV5-1	TRBJ2-7	NA	TGCGCCAGCACGGACGGGACCTCCTACGAGCAGTACTTC	CASTDGTSYEQYF
TRBD1	TRBV7-9	TRBJ2-7	many	TGTGCCAGCAGCCTCACAGGGGTGCCCTACGAGCAGTACTTC	CASSLTGVPYEQYF
TRBD2	TRBV5-1	TRBJ2-5	few	TGCGCCAGCAGCTTGGGAGTCCCGGGACTAGCGAGGGAGACCCAGTACTTC	CASSLGVPGLARETQYF
NA	TRBV5-4	TRBJ2-1	many	TGTGCCAGCAGCTTGGAGCTAGCCGGCAATGAGCAGTTCTTC	CASSLELAGNEQFF
NA	TRBV11-2	TRBJ2-1	many	TGTGCCAGCAGCTTAGAACCGGGAACAGGGGGGGTAGGTTTC	CASSLEPGTGGVGF
NA	TRBV7-3	TRBJ1-1	few	TGTGCCAGCAGATCAGGGCCCCGCGCCCGAGCTTTCTTT	CASRSGPRARAFF
NA	TRBV25-1	TRBJ2-1	many	TGTGCCAGCAGTGGACATTCCGAGGGGCCCTACAATGAGCAGTTCTTC	CASSGHSEGPYNEQFF
NA	TRBV2	TRBJ1-5	many	TGTGCCAGCAGTGAAGGTCTTAGCAATCAGCCCCAGCATTTT	CASSEGLSNQPQHF
TRBD2	TRBV5-1	TRBJ2-1	many	TGCGCCAGCAGCTTGGAGTCTAGCGGTTACAATGAGCAGTTCTTC	CASSLESSGYNEQFF
NA	TRBV15	TRBJ1-4	few	TGTGCCACCAGCGGGGGACGGCGTGGGGGAAAACTGTTTTTT	CATSGGRRGGKLFF
NA	TRBV12-3/TRBV12-4	TRBJ2-5	few	TGTGCCAGCACCTCGGCGGCCTATCAAGAGACCCAGTACTTC	CASTSAAYQETQYF
NA	TRBV10-3	TRBJ2-5	NA	TGTGCCATCAGGGGGGCCGATATGGAGACCCAGTACTTC	CAIRGADMETQYF
TRBD1	TRBV6-5	TRBJ1-1	few	TGTGCCAGCAGTGCGAACAGGGGAACTGAAGCTTTCTTT	CASSANRGTEAFF
TRBD1	TRBV12-3/TRBV12-4	TRBJ1-4	NA	TGTGCCAGCAGTAACGACAGGGAGGGTGAAAAACTGTTTTTT	CASSNDREGEKLFF
NA	TRBV20-1	TRBJ2-3	many	TGCAGTGCCGCTACCCCCGGGGACGTCACAGATACGCAGTATTTT	CSAATPGDVTDTQYF
TRBD2	TRBV27	TRBJ2-5	many	TGTGCCCGCTCTAGCGGGGGGGCCGGTTTGTTAGAGACCCAGTACTTC	CARSSGGAGLLETQYF
TRBD1	TRBV5-1	TRBJ2-2	few	TGCGCCAGCAGCATATTACAGGGGTCTGACACCGGGGAGCTGTTTTTT	CASSILQGSDTGELFF
NA	TRBV5-5	TRBJ2-2	NA	TGTGCCAGCAGCTACGACAGCACCGGGGAGCTGTTTTTT	CASSYDSTGELFF
TRBD1	TRBV5-1	TRBJ2-2	many	TGCGCCAGCAGCCCCGGACAGGGAGTCGGTACCGGGGAGCTGTTTTTT	CASSPGQGVGTGELFF
NA	TRBV6-2/TRBV6-3	TRBJ2-1	many	TGTGCCACCACCTCTTGGCGGAGCTCCTACAATGAGCAGTTCTTC	CATTSWRSSYNEQFF
TRBD2	TRBV20-1	TRBJ2-5	few	TGCAGTGCTAGAAGTAGCGGGGAAGTGGGGCAAGAGACCCAGTACTTC	CSARSSGEVGQETQYF
TRBD1	TRBV4-3	TRBJ1-2	few	TGCGCCAGCAGCCAGAGCGCAGGGGGCGCTCGGCGAGGCTACACCTTC	CASSQSAGGARRGYTF
TRBD1	TRBV7-2	TRBJ1-5	few	TGTGCCAGCAGCCCTATGGGACAGGGGGTTCTCCAGCCCCAGCATTTT	CASSPMGQGVLQPQHF
NA	TRBV20-1	TRBJ1-2	NA	TGCAGTGCTAGACCCTCGGGAAGGCGAAGCTATGGCTACACCTTC	CSARPSGRRSYGYTF
NA	TRBV20-1	TRBJ2-7	many	TGCAGTGCTAGAGATCCAGCGGGCCTGGGGTACGAGCAGTACTTC	CSARDPAGLGYEQYF
NA	TRBV20-1	TRBJ1-1	few	TGCAGTGCTGCAACAGCGAACACTGAAGCTTTCTTT	CSAATANTEAFF
TRBD1	TRBV5-1	TRBJ1-2	many	TGCGCCAGCAGCGGACAGGGGGACGGCTACACCTTC	CASSGQGDGYTF
NA	TRBV3-1	TRBJ1-1	few	TGTGCCAGCACCTACGCGGGGAGGAACACTGAAGCTTTCTTT	CASTYAGRNTEAFF
TRBD2	TRBV5-4	TRBJ2-3	NA	TGTGCCAGCAGCTTGGCCCTAGCGGGGAGCACAGATACGCAGTATTTT	CASSLALAGSTDTQYF
NA	TRBV20-1	TRBJ2-1	many	TGCAGTGCTAAGTACAATGAGCAGTTCTTC	CSAKYNEQFF
NA	TRBV7-2	TRBJ2-4	many	TGTGCCAGCAGCCTAATAGGGAACATTCAGTACTTC	CASSLIGNIQYF
TRBD2	TRBV10-3	TRBJ2-2	many	TGTGCCATCAGGGCGGGGGAGGACACCGGGGAGCTGTTTTTT	CAIRAGEDTGELFF
TRBD1	TRBV20-1	TRBJ1-1	NA	TGCAGTGCCGGGAAACGGGGGGACAGTGAAGCTTTCTTT	CSAGKRGDSEAFF
TRBD1	TRBV4-2	TRBJ1-3	many	TGTGCCAGCAGCCTAGAGGGACAGACGATTTCTGGAAACACCATATATTTT	CASSLEGQTISGNTIYF
NA	TRBV6-6	TRBJ1-2	few	TGTGCCAGCACCGACGGGGCAGGGCCCTATGGCTACACCTTC	CASTDGAGPYGYTF
NA	TRBV7-2	TRBJ1-6	NA	TGTGCCAGCAGGGCCCCGGGATTCTATAATTCACCCCTCCACTTT	CASRAPGFYNSPLHF
NA	TRBV15	TRBJ2-5	few	TGTGCCACCCGGGGCGGCGGGGCACAAGAGACCCAGTACTTC	CATRGGGAQETQYF
TRBD1	TRBV9	TRBJ2-7	few	TGTGCCAGCGCCCGACAGGGATCCTACGAGCAGTACTTC	CASARQGSYEQYF
NA	TRBV7-2	TRBJ1-1	few	TGTGCCAGCAGCTTAGAAGCATGGGAGGTGAACACTGAAGCTTTCTTT	CASSLEAWEVNTEAFF
NA	TRBV28	TRBJ2-3	NA	TGTGCCAGCAGCCAACCCGGGACACGAGAGTATTTT	CASSQPGTREYF
NA	TRBV12-3/TRBV12-4	TRBJ2-7	NA	TGTGCCAGCAGTTTGGGGGAGCTTGCCTACGAGCAGTACTTC	CASSLGELAYEQYF
NA	TRBV20-1	TRBJ2-3	many	TGCAGTGCTTTCTGGCCGGGCGATACGCAGTATTTT	CSAFWPGDTQYF
NA	TRBV18	TRBJ1-1	few	TGTGCCAGCTCACCTCAGACCCCACGGGGCACTGAAGCTTTCTTT	CASSPQTPRGTEAFF
TRBD2	TRBV12-3/TRBV12-4	TRBJ2-1	few	TGTGCCAGCAGTTGGCGGACTAGCGTGAATGAGCAGTTCTTC	CASSWRTSVNEQFF
NA	TRBV18	TRBJ1-1	few	TGTGCCAGCTTATATTACGCTGACGGTGAAGCTTTCTTT	CASLYYADGEAFF
TRBD1	TRBV27	TRBJ1-1	few	TGTGCCAGCAGTCAGCCCCGACAGGGAAACACTGAAGCTTTCTTT	CASSQPRQGNTEAFF
TRBD2	TRBV6-6	TRBJ2-3	many	TGTGCCAGCAGAGGGGCCCTAGCGGGGTCTAGGAATACGCAGTATTTT	CASRGALAGSRNTQYF
NA	TRBV6-1	TRBJ1-6	few	TGTGCCAGCACCCGAGGGGGTTGGGGTTCACCCCTCCACTTT	CASTRGGWGSPLHF
NA	TRBV3-1	TRBJ2-1	NA	TGTGCCAGCAGCCAAGTGACTAGTCCTAATGAGCAGTTCTTC	CASSQVTSPNEQFF
NA	TRBV5-1	TRBJ2-1	NA	TGCGCCAGCAGTGCCGGGGGCTTGAGCAATGAGCAGTTCTTC	CASSAGGLSNEQFF
NA	TRBV18	TRBJ1-1	many	TGTGCCAGCTCACTCAGAACAGGCCTTGGGAACACTGAAGCTTTCTTT	CASSLRTGLGNTEAFF
NA	TRBV6-6	TRBJ2-3	few	TGTGCCACCACCATACTAGCTAGCACAGATACGCAGTATTTT	CATTILASTDTQYF
NA	TRBV4-2	TRBJ2-1	few	TGTGCCAGCAGCCAGGACACCGCCGGGGGCCACTACAATGAGCAGTTCTTC	CASSQDTAGGHYNEQFF
NA	TRBV4-2	TRBJ2-1	few	TGTGCCAGCAGCCAAGAGGGGACACCCGTCAGCGAGCAGTTCTTC	CASSQEGTPVSEQFF
TRBD2	TRBV3-1	TRBJ2-6	many	TGTGCCAGCAGCCAAGTGGCGGGGGGGTTCAACGTCCTGACTTTC	CASSQVAGGFNVLTF
NA	TRBV3-1	TRBJ2-1	many	TGTGCCAGCAGCCAATTCCTGGGAGTCGAGCAGTTCTTC	CASSQFLGVEQFF
NA	TRBV12-3/TRBV12-4	TRBJ2-1	few	TGTGCCAGCCGGGCGGTCGTTGTCCAGGGGCAGTTCTTC	CASRAVVVQGQFF